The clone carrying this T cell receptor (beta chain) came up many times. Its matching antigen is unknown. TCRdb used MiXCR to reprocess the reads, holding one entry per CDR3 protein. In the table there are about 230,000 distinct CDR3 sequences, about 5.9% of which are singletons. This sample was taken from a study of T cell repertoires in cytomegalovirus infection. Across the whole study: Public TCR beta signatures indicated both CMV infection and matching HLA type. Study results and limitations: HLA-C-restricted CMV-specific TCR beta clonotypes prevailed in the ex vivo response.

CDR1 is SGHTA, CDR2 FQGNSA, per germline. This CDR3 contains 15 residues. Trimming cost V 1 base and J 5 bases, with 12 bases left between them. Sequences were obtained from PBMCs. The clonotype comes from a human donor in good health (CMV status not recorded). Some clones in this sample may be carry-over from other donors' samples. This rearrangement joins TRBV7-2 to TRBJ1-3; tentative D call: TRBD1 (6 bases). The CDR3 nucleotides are TGTGCCAGCAGCTTAGGTCCAGGGGACAGAAACACCATATATTTT. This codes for CASSLGPGDRNTIYF.